This T cell receptor beta chain was sequenced in a study of breast tumors, draining lymph nodes, adjacent tissues. Points on this clonotype: Its antigen is not identified. This may be a read error, as it is one base from a much larger clone.

Study-wide points: Data only fit, rather than demonstrated, lymph node origin of most tumor T cells. Tumors had less TCR diversity than lymph nodes, more than nontumor tissue. Compared with basal-like, luminal-like tumors shared significantly more repertoire with nontumor tissue. Most tumor T cells seemingly derive from lymph node, then expand in tumor.

TCRdb independently ran MiXCR on the multiplex PCR reads; one entry per CDR3 protein. Of under 150,000 distinct CDR3 sequences in the sample, approximately 21% were seen once. Axillary draining lymph nodes of breast cancer patients supplied the node samples. This CDR3 has 13 residues. CDR1 and CDR2 (germline): SQVTM, ANQGSEA. This sequence was found in a female donor with breast cancer. Some clones in this sample may be carry-over from other donors' samples. Material: axillary lymph node tissue. The rearrangement uses TRBV29-1 and TRBJ2-2; maybe TRBD2 (6 bases). CDR3 amino acids: CSVIAANTGELSF. The CDR3 DNA reads as TGCAGCGTTATAGCGGCGAACACCGGGGAGCTGTCTTTT.